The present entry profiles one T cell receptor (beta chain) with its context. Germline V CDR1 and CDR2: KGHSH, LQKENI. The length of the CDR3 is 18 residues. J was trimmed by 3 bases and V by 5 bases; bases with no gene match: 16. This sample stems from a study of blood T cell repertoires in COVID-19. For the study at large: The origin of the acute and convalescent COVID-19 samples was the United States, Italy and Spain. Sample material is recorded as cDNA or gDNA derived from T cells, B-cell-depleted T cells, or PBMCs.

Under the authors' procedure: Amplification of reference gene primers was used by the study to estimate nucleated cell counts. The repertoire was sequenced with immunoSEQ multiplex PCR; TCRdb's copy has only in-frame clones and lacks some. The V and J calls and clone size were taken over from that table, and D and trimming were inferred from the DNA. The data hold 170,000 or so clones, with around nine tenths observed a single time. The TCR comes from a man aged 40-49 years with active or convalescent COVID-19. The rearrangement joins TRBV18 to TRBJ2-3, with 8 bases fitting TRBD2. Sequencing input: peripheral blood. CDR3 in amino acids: CASSSDQPRAGATDTQYF. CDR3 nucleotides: TGTGCCAGCTCATCAGACCAACCAAGAGCGGGGGCAACAGATACGCAGTATTTT.